This T cell receptor (beta chain) derives from a study of shared clonotypes between healthy human individuals. General observations from the study: Sharing across four donors was highest in naive CD4 (around 5%) and lowest in memory CD8 (around 0.4%). Blood alone was sampled, and tissue repertoires likely differ. Since donors were few, the genetic and exposure-history diversity represented was limited.

Worth noting for this clone: Antigen: not known.

Method: immunoSEQ multiplex PCR; TCRdb's copy keeps in-frame clones and lacks some. The table has some 2,100,000 clones, under 95% seen once. As defined, naive CD8 cells were CD45RO-negative and positively selected for CCR7, with terminally differentiated effector memory CD45RA+ cells excluded. The V gene's germline CDR1 is MNHNS and CDR2 SASEGT. The CDR3 has 14 amino acids. V was trimmed by 6 bases and J by 3 bases, leaving 14 bases between them. This sequence joins TRBV6-1 and TRBJ1-1; D ambiguous. The sequence derives from a man aged 18 to 29 in good health. Some clones in this sample may be carry-over from other donors' samples. The sample taken for sequencing was naive CD8+ T cells from PBMCs. CDR3 amino acids: CASRTRRPDTEAFF. As DNA, the CDR3 is TGTGCCAGCAGGACCAGGAGGCCGGACACTGAAGCTTTCTTT.